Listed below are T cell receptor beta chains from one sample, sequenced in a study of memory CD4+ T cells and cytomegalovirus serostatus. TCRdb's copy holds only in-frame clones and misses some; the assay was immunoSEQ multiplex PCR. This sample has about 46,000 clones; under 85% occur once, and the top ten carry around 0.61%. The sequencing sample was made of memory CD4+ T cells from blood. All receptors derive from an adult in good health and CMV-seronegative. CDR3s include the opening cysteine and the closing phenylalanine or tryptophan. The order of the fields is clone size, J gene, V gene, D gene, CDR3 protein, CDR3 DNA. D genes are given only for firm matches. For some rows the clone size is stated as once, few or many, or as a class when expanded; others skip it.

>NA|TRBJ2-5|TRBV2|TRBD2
CASSEPPGSGGETQYF
TGTGCCAGCAGTGAACCGCCTGGGAGCGGGGGAGAGACCCAGTACTTC
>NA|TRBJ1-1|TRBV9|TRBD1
CASSREPTGGAVTEAFF
TGTGCCAGCAGCAGAGAACCGACAGGGGGCGCGGTCACTGAAGCTTTCTTT
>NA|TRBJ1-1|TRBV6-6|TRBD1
CASRDRTGSEAFF
TGTGCCAGCAGAGACCGGACAGGGTCTGAAGCTTTCTTT
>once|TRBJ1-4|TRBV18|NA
CASSPRNPSGGTNEKLFF
TGTGCCAGCTCACCACGGAACCCCTCGGGGGGTACTAATGAAAAACTGTTTTTT
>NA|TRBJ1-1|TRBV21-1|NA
CASSKGRAPSKNTEAFF
TGTGCCAGCAGCAAAGGAAGGGCTCCCAGTAAGAACACTGAAGCTTTCTTT
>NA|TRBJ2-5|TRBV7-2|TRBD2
CASSPPRVAGLETQYF
TGTGCCAGCAGCCCCCCCCGGGTAGCGGGGTTGGAGACCCAGTACTTC
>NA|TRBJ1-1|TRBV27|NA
CASSPDRMNTEAFF
TGTGCCAGCAGTCCGGACAGAATGAACACTGAAGCTTTCTTT
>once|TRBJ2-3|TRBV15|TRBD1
CATSRDQGARTDTQYF
TGTGCCACCAGCAGAGATCAGGGGGCGCGGACAGATACGCAGTATTTT
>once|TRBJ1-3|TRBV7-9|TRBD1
CASSSRQGLSGNTIYF
TGTGCCAGCAGCTCTAGACAGGGGCTTTCTGGAAACACCATATATTTT
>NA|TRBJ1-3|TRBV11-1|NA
CASSLARSQISGNTIYF
TGTGCCAGCAGCTTAGCGCGGTCTCAGATCTCTGGAAACACCATATATTTT
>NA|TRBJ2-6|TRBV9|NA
CASSHSGANVLTF
TGTGCCAGCAGCCACTCTGGGGCCAACGTCCTGACTTTC
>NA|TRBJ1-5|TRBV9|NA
CASSPEGLSNQPQHF
TGTGCCAGCAGCCCAGAGGGGCTTAGCAATCAGCCCCAGCATTTT
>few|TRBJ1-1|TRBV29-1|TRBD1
CRVGQGENTEAFF
TGCCGCGTGGGTCAGGGGGAGAACACTGAAGCTTTCTTT
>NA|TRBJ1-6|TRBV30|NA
CAWSGVGGNASPLHF
TGTGCCTGGAGTGGGGTAGGAGGGAATGCTTCACCCCTCCACTTT
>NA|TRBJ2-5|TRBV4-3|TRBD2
CASSPTSSAGEPQYF
TGCGCCAGCAGCCCCACATCCTCAGCGGGAGAGCCCCAGTACTTC
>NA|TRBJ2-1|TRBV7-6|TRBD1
CASSLGVDRGTSYNEQFF
TGTGCCAGCAGCTTAGGAGTCGACAGGGGGACTTCCTACAATGAGCAGTTCTTC
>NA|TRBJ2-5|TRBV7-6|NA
CASSLNLGDIEGTQYF
TGTGCCAGCAGCTTAAATCTGGGGGATATAGAGGGGACCCAGTACTTC